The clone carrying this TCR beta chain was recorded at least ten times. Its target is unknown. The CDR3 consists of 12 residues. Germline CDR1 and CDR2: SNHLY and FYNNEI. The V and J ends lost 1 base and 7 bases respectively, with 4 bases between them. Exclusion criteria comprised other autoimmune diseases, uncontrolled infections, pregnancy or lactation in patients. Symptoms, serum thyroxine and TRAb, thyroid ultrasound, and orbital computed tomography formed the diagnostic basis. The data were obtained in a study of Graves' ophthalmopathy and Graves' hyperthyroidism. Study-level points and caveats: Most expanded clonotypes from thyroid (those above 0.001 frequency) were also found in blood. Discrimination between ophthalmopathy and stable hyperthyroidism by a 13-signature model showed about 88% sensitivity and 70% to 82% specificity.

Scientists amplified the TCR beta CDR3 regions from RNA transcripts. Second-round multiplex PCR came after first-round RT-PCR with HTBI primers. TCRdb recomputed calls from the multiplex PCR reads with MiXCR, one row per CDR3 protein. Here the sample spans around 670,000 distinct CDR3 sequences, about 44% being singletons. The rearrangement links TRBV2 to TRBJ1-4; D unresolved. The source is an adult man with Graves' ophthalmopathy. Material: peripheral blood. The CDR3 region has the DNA TGTGCCAGCAGTGAAGGGGGTGAAAAACTGTTTTTT. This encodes CASSEGGEKLFF.